The subject of this entry is one TCR beta chain. The table lists this clone with a few counts. No antigen is known for it. No base quality information exists; no much larger clone differs at one position. The entire isolated RNA was reverse transcribed using the High Capacity cDNA Reverse Transcription Kit, and thus expressed TCRB transcripts were sequenced. Deep immunoSEQ sequencing was performed on naive, central memory and regulatory T cell samples, with an average of around 3.5 million total reads per sample. After sorted cells were lysed in RLT buffer, RNA was extracted with DNase-treated RNeasy Micro or Mini kits, with the choice depending on cell number. Each cell subset was processed on its own to prevent cross-contamination, while patient and healthy donor samples were processed together. The immunoSEQ multiplex PCR was used to amplify TCRB sequences from cDNA, generating 87-bp fragments that spanned the CDR3 region. Amplicons were sequenced on the Illumina HiSeq platform. From the authors' description of their analysis: Synthetic template baselines were used to correct PCR bias computationally, reads within Hamming distance 2 were collapsed together, and singletons that could not be merged were discarded. Reads were aligned to IMGT to assign V, D and J genes, CDR3 length, and insertions or deletions at six rearrangement sites. Within each subset, clonotype counts were normalized to sorted cell number, after which true diversity and Gini coefficients were computed with the tcR R package. The overlap coefficient, calculated on TCRB nucleotide sequences, was used to quantify repertoire sharing. TCRdb provides this immuneACCESS table in a form limited to in-frame rearrangements. Some clones are lacking; in checked studies, under half of them reflect an unresolved V gene, and why the rest are absent is not known. D and trimming come from the DNA, and the V and J calls and clone size come from that table. The sample table shows 120,000 to 150,000 clones, and approximately 10% are seen once. Around 0.65% of the sample is held by the ten biggest clonotypes.

Per the germline V gene, SGHDN is the CDR1 and FVKESK is the CDR2. Trimmed from V: 1 base; trimmed from J: 2 bases; junction bases lacking a gene match: 10. Including cysteine and phenylalanine, the CDR3 has 17 amino acids. The sequence is cut down to CDR3 DNA, 51 bases in frame from base 1. A single peripheral blood draw of around 120 mL on average was collected from each donor into heparinised tubes. Using a panel that included CD45RO, CCR7, CD25, CD127, CD95 and CD27, naive, central memory, regulatory and stem cell-like memory CD4+ T cells were sorted on a BD FACSAria II. Purity was above 95% for every sorted population. PBMCs were isolated immediately by Lymphoprep density gradient centrifugation and stained directly without culture. So that batch effects would be minimized, each experiment stained and sorted samples in pairs, pairing one healthy donor with one patient. This specimen belongs to a study of beta chain features in type 1 diabetes (dated by TCRdb to the late 2010s). For the study in its entirety: Mean age, gender distribution, total cell number and subset yield did not differ between patients and healthy donors. A total of about 99,000,000 sorted cells were examined across all samples, and RNA yield correlated strongly with the number of cells per subset. In the study, recently diagnosed type 1 diabetes patients and matched healthy donors were compared on the TCRB repertoires of their sorted circulating CD4+ T cell subsets. Naive and central memory subsets were obtained from all 30 or so donors, but regulatory and stem cell-like memory subsets were isolated from only 8 patients and about eight healthy donors.

Study-wide conclusions, independent of this receptor: Type 1 diabetes patients showed a moderate but significant shortening of TCRB CDR3 length in all four CD4+ subsets. Because the HLA sub-analyses included only small numbers of individuals, any influence of HLA type on TCRB rearrangement was left unresolved. Shorter templates might have been favored by PCR, but patient and control samples were amplified and corrected together, so both groups would have been affected equally by any skew. The naive, central memory and regulatory TCRB repertoires appeared to resemble one another more closely among patients than among healthy donors. Because cDNA was sequenced instead of genomic DNA, highly expressing activated cells could be over-represented, though the groups showed no difference in activation or CD3 levels. At VDJ recombination sites, patients with type 1 diabetes made fewer insertions and deleted more nucleotides, a pattern implying thymic rearrangement abnormalities.

The source material was central memory CD4+ T cells from blood. The sequence links TRBV14 to TRBJ1-1, with 7 bases aligning to TRBD1. This TCR was sampled from a woman in her 40s in good health. The DNA sequence is given as TGTGCCAGCAGCCAAGTTAGGGGGCGGGTGCTTAACACTGAAGCTTTCTTT. The encoded protein is CASSQVRGRVLNTEAFF. Joined to the reference TRBV14 and TRBJ1-1 proteins, this CDR3 gives the full variable domain: EAGVTQFPSHSVIEKGQTVTLRCDPISGHDNLYWYRRVMGKEIKFLLHFVKESKQDESGMPNNRFLAERTGGTYSTLKVQPAELEDSGVYFCASSQVRGRVLNTEAFFGQGTRLTVV.